In this sample, the clone carrying this T cell receptor beta chain turned up a few times. Antigen unknown. The data are from a study of response to subunit inactivated influenza vaccine. Study findings and constraints: It was suggested by the authors that few new T cells are recruited by each seasonal influenza vaccination.

This CDR3 region has 14 residues. The germline CDR1 and CDR2 sequences are LGHNA and YNFKEQ. V gave up 1 base and J gave up 5 bases, with 11 bases separating them. From the RT-PCR reads, TCRdb called clonotypes with MiXCR, one entry per CDR3 protein. This sample carries a few hundred thousand distinct CDR3 sequences, just over 20% of them seen once, and the ten largest clones take around 9.6%. The rearrangement joins TRBV4-2 to TRBJ1-2; D is ambiguous. The TCR was taken from a man aged 50-75 years who received an inactivated influenza vaccine. This sample comprised PBMCs from blood, obtained approximately 20 months after vaccination. CDR3 in DNA: TGTGCCAGCAGCCAAGGGACGGCTCCTTATGGCTACACCTTC. This encodes CASSQGTAPYGYTF.